The rows below give T cell receptor beta chains drawn from one sample of a study of blood T cell repertoires in COVID-19. Only in-frame clones appear in the TCRdb table, and some are missing; sequencing was by immunoSEQ multiplex PCR. Of a few hundred thousand clones listed, roughly 86% are singletons. Specimen: peripheral blood. These receptors came from a woman younger than 45 with COVID-19, enrolled during active disease. The CDR3 runs from the conserved cysteine through the conserved F or W. Each record gives: V gene, J gene, D gene, clone size, CDR3 DNA, CDR3 protein. A D gene is named only where the DNA matches it firmly. Size is omitted from some rows. Given values are once, few, many or a class for expanded clones.

TRBV10-3	TRBJ1-6	-	-	TGTGCCATCCATACAGGGACGAATTCACCCCTCCACTTT	CAIHTGTNSPLHF
TRBV30	TRBJ2-1	TRBD1	-	TGTGCCTGGAGTTCTTGGGACAGGGAGGTCAATGAGCAGTTCTTC	CAWSSWDREVNEQFF
TRBV12-1	TRBJ2-1	-	-	TGTGCCAGCAGCTCCGACACCCGCTCCTACAATGAGCAGTTCTTC	CASSSDTRSYNEQFF
TRBV30	TRBJ2-4	TRBD1	-	TGTGCCTGGAACAGGGGCAAAAACATTCAGTACTTC	CAWNRGKNIQYF
TRBV18	TRBJ2-3	-	-	TGTGCCAGCTCACCAGTTGCCAGGAGCACAGATACGCAGTATTTT	CASSPVARSTDTQYF
TRBV2	TRBJ1-2	-	-	TGTGCCAGCAGGGGCGTACAGGGTTCGAAAAACTATGGCTACACCTTC	CASRGVQGSKNYGYTF
TRBV10-3	TRBJ2-7	-	-	TGTGCCACGCGGGACGTAAACTACGAGCAGTACTTC	CATRDVNYEQYF
TRBV18	TRBJ1-2	TRBD1	-	TGTGCCAGCTCACGCTCCGGGACAGCGATGTTGGGGGAGGGCTACACCTTC	CASSRSGTAMLGEGYTF
TRBV2	TRBJ2-7	TRBD2	-	TGTGCCAGCAAAGCGGGAGATCCCTACGAGCAGTACTTC	CASKAGDPYEQYF
TRBV11-2	TRBJ2-1	TRBD2	-	TGTGCCAGCAGTCAAGCGGGGCCCTACAATGAGCAGTTCTTC	CASSQAGPYNEQFF
TRBV15	TRBJ2-1	-	-	TGTGCCACCAGCGCGAGTGGAGGTGAGCAGTTCTTC	CATSASGGEQFF
TRBV7-3	TRBJ1-1	-	few	TGTGCCAGCAGGAGACAGAGGAACACTGAAGCTTTCTTT	CASRRQRNTEAFF
TRBV6-5	TRBJ2-7	-	-	TGTGCCAGCAGCCTTGGACTCCGCTACGAGCAGTACTTC	CASSLGLRYEQYF
TRBV5-1	TRBJ1-1	-	-	TGCGCCAGCAGCTTTGGTCAGGGTAACACTGAAGCTTTCTTT	CASSFGQGNTEAFF
TRBV5-1	TRBJ2-1	-	-	TGCGCCAGCAGCTTGGGTTTCTTACGGCCTAGCGCCTACAATGAGCAGTTCTTC	CASSLGFLRPSAYNEQFF
TRBV7-3	TRBJ2-5	TRBD1	-	TGTGCCAGCAGCTACGGACAGGGAACTCAAGAGACCCAGTACTTC	CASSYGQGTQETQYF
TRBV5-4	TRBJ2-6	-	-	TGTGCCAGCACTGGTACTCGCTCTGGGGCCAACGTCCTGACTTTC	CASTGTRSGANVLTF
TRBV12-3/TRBV12-4	TRBJ1-1	-	-	TGTGCCAGCAGTTTCTTGAGGAACACTGAAGCTTTCTTT	CASSFLRNTEAFF
TRBV5-4	TRBJ2-2	TRBD2	-	TGTGCCAGCAGCTTGATAGCGGGAGGGCCTAAAACCGGGGAGCTGTTTTTT	CASSLIAGGPKTGELFF
TRBV5-5	TRBJ1-6	TRBD1	few	TGTGCCAGCAGTTCGGACAGGGGTAATTCACCCCTCCACTTT	CASSSDRGNSPLHF
TRBV11-2	TRBJ1-1	-	few	TGTGCCAGCAGCTTAGCGGGATACACTGAAGCTTTCTTT	CASSLAGYTEAFF
TRBV4-1	TRBJ2-7	-	-	TGCGCCAGCAGCCATATCAGGGAATCCTACGAGCAGTACTTC	CASSHIRESYEQYF
TRBV10-1	TRBJ2-3	TRBD2	-	TGCGCCAGCAGCGTCGGGACTAGCGGGAGTAATACGCAGTATTTT	CASSVGTSGSNTQYF
TRBV15	TRBJ2-1	TRBD2	-	TGTGCCACCAGCTCCGGAGCTAGCGGGAGAAACAATGAGCAGTTCTTC	CATSSGASGRNNEQFF
TRBV5-4	TRBJ2-1	TRBD2	-	TGTGCCAGCAGCCCGCCCGGGACTAGAATTAATGAGCAGTTCTTC	CASSPPGTRINEQFF
TRBV28	TRBJ2-2	TRBD2	few	TGTGCCAGCAGTTTGTGGGGACTAGCGGGAGCAAACACCGGGGAGCTGTTTTTT	CASSLWGLAGANTGELFF
TRBV18	TRBJ1-1	-	-	TGTGCCAGCTCACCACGGCAGGGCGCTGAAGCTTTCTTT	CASSPRQGAEAFF
TRBV30	TRBJ1-1	-	-	TGTGCCTGGAGCGGGGGAAAGAACACTGAAGCTTTCTTT	CAWSGGKNTEAFF
TRBV13	TRBJ2-3	-	-	TGTGCCAGCAGCTTAGGCACGCAGGATACGCAGTATTTT	CASSLGTQDTQYF
TRBV27	TRBJ1-4	TRBD1	-	TGTGCCAGCAGTTTAGGGACAGCACCTGAAAAACTGTTTTTT	CASSLGTAPEKLFF
TRBV19	TRBJ2-6	TRBD1	-	TGTGCCAGTAATACAGGGGGCGTCTGGGCCAACGTCCTGACTTTC	CASNTGGVWANVLTF
TRBV28	TRBJ2-7	TRBD2	-	TGTGCCAGCAGTTCTAGCGGGAGTGGAAGGGCCTACGAGCAGTACTTC	CASSSSGSGRAYEQYF
TRBV18	TRBJ2-5	-	once	TGTGCCAGCTCACCTCAGCAGCCGGGTGTGACCCAGTACTTC	CASSPQQPGVTQYF
TRBV14	TRBJ2-2	-	-	TGTGCCAGCAACTTTGGAGGCCCAGGGGAGCTGTTTTTT	CASNFGGPGELFF
TRBV2	TRBJ2-1	TRBD2	-	TGTGCCAGCAGTGCCTCCTTAGCGGGAAGCTCCTACAATGAGCAGTTCTTC	CASSASLAGSSYNEQFF
TRBV27	TRBJ2-5	TRBD1	-	TGTGCCAGCAGTTTAGCGACAGGGTCCCAAGAGACCCAGTACTTC	CASSLATGSQETQYF
TRBV2	TRBJ2-1	TRBD2	-	TGTGCCAGCAGTAATAGCGGGAGTGGCTACAATGAGCAGTTCTTC	CASSNSGSGYNEQFF
TRBV28	TRBJ2-4	-	-	TGTGCCAGCACCCAGGCCTCATACCCCCTAGCCAAAAACATTCAGTACTTC	CASTQASYPLAKNIQYF
TRBV2	TRBJ2-3	TRBD2	-	TGTGCCAGCCGTCTGTTCACCGGGACTAGCGGGCTTAGCACAGATACGCAGTATTTT	CASRLFTGTSGLSTDTQYF
TRBV6-5	TRBJ2-1	-	-	TGTGCCAGCAGTCGGGGGGACAGGAGGTACAATGAGCAGTTCTTC	CASSRGDRRYNEQFF
TRBV4-2	TRBJ2-7	TRBD2	-	TGTGCCAGCAGTCGGGACTGGGGGGGGGAGCAGTACTTC	CASSRDWGGEQYF
TRBV20-1	TRBJ2-5	-	once	TGCAGTGCTAGTAGACCCCCGGGGGAGACCCAGTACTTC	CSASRPPGETQYF
TRBV6-2/TRBV6-3	TRBJ1-1	-	-	TGTGCCAGCAGCCCCACGCGGCAATCAGCTTTCTTT	CASSPTRQSAFF
TRBV1	TRBJ1-1	-	few	TGCACCAGTCCATGGGCAGGGCCGAACACTGAAGCTTTCTTT	CTSPWAGPNTEAFF
TRBV27	TRBJ1-1	-	once	TGTGCCAGCAGTTTATCGACGGGACTGAGGAACACTGAAGCTTTCTTT	CASSLSTGLRNTEAFF
TRBV4-1	TRBJ2-7	-	-	TGCGCCAGCAGCCAAGATCGGGCCGAGCGGAGCGAGCAGTACTTC	CASSQDRAERSEQYF
TRBV2	TRBJ2-1	-	-	TGTGCCAGCAGTGATAGGGAGACTAGGACGTTCTTC	CASSDRETRTFF
TRBV10-3	TRBJ2-7	TRBD2	-	TGTGCCATAGGGGCCGGGACTAGCGGGACCTACGAGCAGTACTTC	CAIGAGTSGTYEQYF
TRBV5-1	TRBJ1-6	-	-	TGCGCCAGCAGCTCAACGGGGACAAGGAATTCACCCCTCCACTTT	CASSSTGTRNSPLHF
TRBV29-1	TRBJ2-7	TRBD1	-	TGCAGCTCCCCCCCGGGACAGGGCTTTCTCGAGCAGTACTTC	CSSPPGQGFLEQYF
TRBV7-3	TRBJ2-3	TRBD1	-	TGTGCCAGCAGCTTAGGGCCAGACAGGGGGCGCTCAGATACGCAGTATTTT	CASSLGPDRGRSDTQYF
TRBV27	TRBJ1-5	-	-	TGTGCCACCGGAGAGGGTAGTAGCAATCAGCCCCAGCATTTT	CATGEGSSNQPQHF
TRBV2	TRBJ2-7	-	few	TGTGCCAGCACCGCAGACACGGGAAACAACTACGAGCAGTACTTC	CASTADTGNNYEQYF
TRBV4-1	TRBJ1-2	-	-	TGCGCCAGCAGCCAAGAACCGAACTACTATGGCTACACCTTC	CASSQEPNYYGYTF
TRBV27	TRBJ2-3	TRBD2	-	TGTGCCAGCAGTCGGGGGGGGATCACAGATACGCAGTATTTT	CASSRGGITDTQYF